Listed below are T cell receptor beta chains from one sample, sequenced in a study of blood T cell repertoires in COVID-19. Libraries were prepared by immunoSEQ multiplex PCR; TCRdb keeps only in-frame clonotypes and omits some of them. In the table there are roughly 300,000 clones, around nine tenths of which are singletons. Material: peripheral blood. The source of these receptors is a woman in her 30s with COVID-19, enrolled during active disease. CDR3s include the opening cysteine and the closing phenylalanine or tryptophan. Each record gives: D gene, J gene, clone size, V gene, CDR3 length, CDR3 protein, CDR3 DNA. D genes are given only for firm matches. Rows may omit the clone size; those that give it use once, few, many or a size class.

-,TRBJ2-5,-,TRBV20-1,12,CSASQGQETQYF,TGCAGTGCTAGTCAGGGGCAAGAGACCCAGTACTTC
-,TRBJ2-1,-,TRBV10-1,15,CASSESKSGSGEQFF,TGCGCCAGCAGTGAGTCGAAGAGCGGCAGCGGTGAGCAGTTCTTC
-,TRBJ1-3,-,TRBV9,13,CASSVLSGNTIYF,TGTGCCAGCAGCGTACTCTCTGGAAACACCATATATTTT
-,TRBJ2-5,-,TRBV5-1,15,CASRPGTVGRETQYF,TGCGCCAGCAGACCTGGGACTGTGGGTAGGGAGACCCAGTACTTC
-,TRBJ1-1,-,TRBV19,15,CASSISVGANTEAFF,TGTGCCAGTAGTATAAGTGTCGGTGCGAACACTGAAGCTTTCTTT
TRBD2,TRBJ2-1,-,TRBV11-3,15,CASSLGGGSYNEQFF,TGTGCCAGCAGCTTGGGGGGGGGCTCCTACAATGAGCAGTTCTTC
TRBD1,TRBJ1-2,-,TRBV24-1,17,CATSEGGLGQANYGYTF,TGTGCCACCAGTGAGGGGGGTCTGGGACAGGCTAACTATGGCTACACCTTC
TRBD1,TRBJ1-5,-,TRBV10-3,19,CAISESRGGAGGDNQPQHF,TGTGCCATCAGTGAGTCGAGAGGGGGCGCGGGCGGTGACAATCAGCCCCAGCATTTT
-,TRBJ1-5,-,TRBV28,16,CASSFDGGGGNQPQHF,TGTGCCAGCAGTTTTGACGGGGGGGGAGGCAATCAGCCCCAGCATTTT
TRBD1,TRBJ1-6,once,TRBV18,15,CASSRDRGLDSPLHF,TGTGCCAGCTCACGAGACAGGGGGCTTGATTCACCCCTCCACTTT
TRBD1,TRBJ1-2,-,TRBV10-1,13,CASSEKTGFGYTF,TGCGCCAGCAGTGAGAAGACAGGGTTTGGCTACACCTTC
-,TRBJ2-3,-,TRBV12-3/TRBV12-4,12,CASTYATDTQYF,TGTGCCAGCACCTACGCCACAGATACGCAGTATTTT
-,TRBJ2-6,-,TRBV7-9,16,CASSLAVRGGANVLTF,TGTGCCAGCAGCTTAGCGGTACGGGGTGGGGCCAACGTCCTGACTTTC
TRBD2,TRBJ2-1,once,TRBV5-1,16,CASSLGLAGGKYEQFF,TGCGCCAGCAGCTTGGGGCTAGCGGGAGGGAAGTATGAGCAGTTCTTC
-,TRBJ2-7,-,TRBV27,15,CASSFRGTGTYEQYF,TGTGCCAGCAGTTTCCGCGGGACGGGGACCTACGAGCAGTACTTC